The text below deals with one T cell receptor (beta chain). Its specificity is not known. Measured with immunoSEQ multiplex PCR; TCRdb has only the in-frame clones, and not every one. Of 150,000 to 200,000 clones listed, 88% are singletons. The sample comes from a study of T cell responses to AZD1222 COVID-19 vaccine. Overall study results and limits: The donor cohort was predominantly white British with a female majority, and clonal diversity may have been underestimated. A reported finding is that nearly half of spike-specific TCRs target unmutated variant regions.

V dropped 2 bases and J dropped 5 bases, with 18 bases sitting between them. Germline V gene data show CDR1 as MNHEY and CDR2 as SVGAGI. This CDR3 region has 16 residues. Source: peripheral blood, taken on day 0 of AZD1222 vaccination. The clonotype was recovered from an adult in good health. The rearrangement links TRBV6-5 to TRBJ1-2; TRBD1 might be the D (5 bases). CDR3 amino acids: CASSYRASRGFYGYTF. The DNA for the CDR3 is TGTGCCAGCAGTTACCGGGCCAGTAGGGGTTTTTATGGCTACACCTTC.